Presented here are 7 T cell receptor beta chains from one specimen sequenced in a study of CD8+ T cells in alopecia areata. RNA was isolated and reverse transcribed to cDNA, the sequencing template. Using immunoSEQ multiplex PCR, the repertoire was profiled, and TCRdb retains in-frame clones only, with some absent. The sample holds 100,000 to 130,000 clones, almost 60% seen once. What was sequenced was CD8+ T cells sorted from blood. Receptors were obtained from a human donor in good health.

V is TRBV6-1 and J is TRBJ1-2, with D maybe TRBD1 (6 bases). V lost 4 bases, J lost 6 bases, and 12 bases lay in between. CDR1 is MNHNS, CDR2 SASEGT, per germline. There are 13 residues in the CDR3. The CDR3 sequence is CASSATGWNGYTF. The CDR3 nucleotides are TGTGCCAGCAGTGCCACAGGGTGGAATGGCTACACCTTC.

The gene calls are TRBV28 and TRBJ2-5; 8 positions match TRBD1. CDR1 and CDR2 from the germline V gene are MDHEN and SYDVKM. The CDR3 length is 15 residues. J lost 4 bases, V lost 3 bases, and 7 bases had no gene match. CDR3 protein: CASSFPGRGRETQYF. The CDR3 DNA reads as TGTGCCAGCAGTTTCCCCGGCAGGGGGCGAGAGACCCAGTACTTC.

CDR3 nucleotides: TGTGCCAGCAGCTTGCCATACAGGGACGGTTCACCCCTCCACTTT. It encodes CASSLPYRDGSPLHF. The chain joins TRBV7-9 to TRBJ1-6; tentatively, D is TRBD1 (6 bases). Trimming took 3 bases from V and 9 from J, leaving 15 bases between them. In germline, CDR1 is SEHNR, CDR2 FQNEAQ (reference sequence). CDR3 length: 15 residues.

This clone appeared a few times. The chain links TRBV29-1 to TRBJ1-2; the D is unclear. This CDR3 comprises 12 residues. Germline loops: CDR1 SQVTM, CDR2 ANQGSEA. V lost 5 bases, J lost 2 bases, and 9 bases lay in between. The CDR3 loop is CSVYTGNYGYTF. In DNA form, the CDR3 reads TGCAGCGTTTACACGGGGAACTATGGCTACACCTTC.

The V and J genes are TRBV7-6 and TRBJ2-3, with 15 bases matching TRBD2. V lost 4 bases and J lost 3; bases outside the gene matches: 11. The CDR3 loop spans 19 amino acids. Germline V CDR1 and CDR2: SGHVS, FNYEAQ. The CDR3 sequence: CASSSGLAGGVFETDTQYF. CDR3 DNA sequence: TGTGCCAGCAGCTCGGGACTAGCGGGGGGCGTTTTCGAAACAGATACGCAGTATTTT.

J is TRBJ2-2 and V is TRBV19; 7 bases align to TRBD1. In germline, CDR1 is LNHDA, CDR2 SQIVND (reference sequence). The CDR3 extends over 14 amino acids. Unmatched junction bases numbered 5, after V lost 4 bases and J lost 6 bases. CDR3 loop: CASSTGQEAGELFF. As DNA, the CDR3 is TGTGCCAGTAGTACCGGACAGGAGGCCGGGGAGCTGTTTTTT.

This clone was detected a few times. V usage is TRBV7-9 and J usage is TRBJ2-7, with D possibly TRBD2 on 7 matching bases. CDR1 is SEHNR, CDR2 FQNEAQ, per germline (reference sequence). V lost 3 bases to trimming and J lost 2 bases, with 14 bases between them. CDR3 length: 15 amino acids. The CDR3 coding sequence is TGTGCCAGCAGCTTGTGGAACGGGGGGCCCTACGAGCAGTACTTC. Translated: CASSLWNGGPYEQYF.